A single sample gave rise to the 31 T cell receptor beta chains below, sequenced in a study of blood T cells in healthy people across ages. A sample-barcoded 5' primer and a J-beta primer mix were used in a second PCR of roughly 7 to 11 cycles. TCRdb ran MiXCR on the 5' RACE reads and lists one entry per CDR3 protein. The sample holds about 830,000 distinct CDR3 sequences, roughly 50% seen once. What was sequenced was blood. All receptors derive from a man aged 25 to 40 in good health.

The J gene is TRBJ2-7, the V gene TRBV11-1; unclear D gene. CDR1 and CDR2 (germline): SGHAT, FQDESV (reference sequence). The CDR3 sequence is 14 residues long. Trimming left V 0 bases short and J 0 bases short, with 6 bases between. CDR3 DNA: TGTGCCAGCAGCTTAGCGCGCTACTCCTACGAGCAGTACTTC. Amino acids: CASSLARYSYEQYF.

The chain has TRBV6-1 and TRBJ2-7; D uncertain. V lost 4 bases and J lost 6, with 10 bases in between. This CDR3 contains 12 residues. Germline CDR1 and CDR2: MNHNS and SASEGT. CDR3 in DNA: TGTGCCAGCAGTGCAAGACCGTCCGAGCAGTACTTC. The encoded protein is CASSARPSEQYF.

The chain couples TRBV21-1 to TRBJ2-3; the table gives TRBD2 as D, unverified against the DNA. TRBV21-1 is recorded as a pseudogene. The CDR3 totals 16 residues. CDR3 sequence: CAPSRSSSGSPDTQYF. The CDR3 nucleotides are TGTGCCCCCTCTCGATCCTCTAGCGGGAGCCCAGATACGCAGTATTTT.

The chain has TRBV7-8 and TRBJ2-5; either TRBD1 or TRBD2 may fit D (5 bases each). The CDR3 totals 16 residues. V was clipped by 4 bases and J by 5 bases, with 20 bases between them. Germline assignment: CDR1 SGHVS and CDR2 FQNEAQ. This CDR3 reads CASSSLLRGAGETQYF. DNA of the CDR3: TGTGCCAGCAGCTCGCTCTTGAGGGGCGCAGGGGAGACCCAGTACTTC.

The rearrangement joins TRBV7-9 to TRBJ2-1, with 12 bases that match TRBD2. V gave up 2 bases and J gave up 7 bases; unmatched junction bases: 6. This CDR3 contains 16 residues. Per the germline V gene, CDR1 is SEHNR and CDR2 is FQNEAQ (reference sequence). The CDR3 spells CASSLPTSGGPNEQFF. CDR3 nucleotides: TGTGCCAGCAGCTTACCTACTAGCGGGGGGCCTAATGAGCAGTTCTTC.

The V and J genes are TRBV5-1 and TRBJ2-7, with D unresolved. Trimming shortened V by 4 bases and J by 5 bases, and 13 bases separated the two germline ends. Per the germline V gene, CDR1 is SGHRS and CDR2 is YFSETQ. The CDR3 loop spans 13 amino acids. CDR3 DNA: TGCGCCAGCAGCCCCCCGAGGCCGGACGAGCAGTACTTC. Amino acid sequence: CASSPPRPDEQYF.

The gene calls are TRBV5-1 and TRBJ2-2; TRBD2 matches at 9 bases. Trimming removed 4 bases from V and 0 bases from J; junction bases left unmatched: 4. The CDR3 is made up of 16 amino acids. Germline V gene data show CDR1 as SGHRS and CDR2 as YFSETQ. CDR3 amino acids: CASSPLAGSNTGELFF. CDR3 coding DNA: TGCGCCAGCAGCCCCCTAGCGGGGTCGAACACCGGGGAGCTGTTTTTT.

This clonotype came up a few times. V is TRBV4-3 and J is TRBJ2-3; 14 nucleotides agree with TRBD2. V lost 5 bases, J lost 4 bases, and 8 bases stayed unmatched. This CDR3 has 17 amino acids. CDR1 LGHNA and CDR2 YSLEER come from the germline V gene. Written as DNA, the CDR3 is TGCGCCAGCAGCTTATCGGGACTAGCGGGAGACCCAGATACGCAGTATTTT. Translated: CASSLSGLAGDPDTQYF.

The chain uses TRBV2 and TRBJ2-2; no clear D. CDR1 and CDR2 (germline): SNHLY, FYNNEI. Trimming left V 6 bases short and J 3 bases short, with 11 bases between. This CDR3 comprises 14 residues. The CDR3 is CASSWAADTGELFF. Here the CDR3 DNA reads TGTGCCAGCAGCTGGGCGGCGGACACCGGGGAGCTGTTTTTT.

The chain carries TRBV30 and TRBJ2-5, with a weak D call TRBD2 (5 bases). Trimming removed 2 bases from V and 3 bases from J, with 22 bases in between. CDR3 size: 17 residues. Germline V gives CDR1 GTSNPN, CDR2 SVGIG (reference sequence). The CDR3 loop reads CAWSRDLGADNKETQYF. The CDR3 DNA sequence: TGTGCCTGGAGTAGAGATTTAGGAGCGGATAACAAAGAGACCCAGTACTTC.

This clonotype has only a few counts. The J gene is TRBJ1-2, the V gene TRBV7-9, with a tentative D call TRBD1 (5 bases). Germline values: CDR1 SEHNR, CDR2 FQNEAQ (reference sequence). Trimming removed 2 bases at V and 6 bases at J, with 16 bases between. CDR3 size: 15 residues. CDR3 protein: CASSLTSLRDDGYTF. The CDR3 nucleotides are TGTGCCAGCAGCTTAACCTCCCTCAGGGACGATGGCTACACCTTC.

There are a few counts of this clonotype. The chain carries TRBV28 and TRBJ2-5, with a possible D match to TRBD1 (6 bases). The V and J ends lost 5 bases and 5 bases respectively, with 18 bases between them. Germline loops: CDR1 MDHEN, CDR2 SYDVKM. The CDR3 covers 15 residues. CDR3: CASSPSTGSRETQYF. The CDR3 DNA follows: TGTGCCAGCAGTCCCTCCACAGGGTCGCGTGAGACCCAGTACTTC.

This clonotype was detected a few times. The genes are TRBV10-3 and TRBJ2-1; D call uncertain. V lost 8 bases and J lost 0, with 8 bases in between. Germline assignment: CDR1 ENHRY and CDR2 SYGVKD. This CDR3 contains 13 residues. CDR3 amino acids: CAIGAGSYNEQFF. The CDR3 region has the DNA TGTGCCATCGGAGCCGGCTCCTACAATGAGCAGTTCTTC.

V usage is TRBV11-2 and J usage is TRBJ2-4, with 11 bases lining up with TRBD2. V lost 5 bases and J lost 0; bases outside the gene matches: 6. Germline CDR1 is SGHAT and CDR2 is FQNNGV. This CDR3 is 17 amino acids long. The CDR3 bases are TGTGCCAGCAGCCCCGGACTAGCGGGCGGAGCCAAAAACATTCAGTACTTC. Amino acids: CASSPGLAGGAKNIQYF.

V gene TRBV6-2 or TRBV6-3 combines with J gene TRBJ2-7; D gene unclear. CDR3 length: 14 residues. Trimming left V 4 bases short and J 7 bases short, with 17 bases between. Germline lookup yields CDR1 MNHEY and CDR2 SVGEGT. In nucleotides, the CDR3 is TGTGCCAGCAGTTCCCACGTCGTGGGGAAAGAGCAGTACTTC. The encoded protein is CASSSHVVGKEQYF.

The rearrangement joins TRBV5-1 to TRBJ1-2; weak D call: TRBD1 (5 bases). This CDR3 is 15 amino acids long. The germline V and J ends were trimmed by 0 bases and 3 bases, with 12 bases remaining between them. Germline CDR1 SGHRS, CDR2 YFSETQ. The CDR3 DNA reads TGCGCCAGCAGCTTGGACCCCGGGGCCTACTATGGCTACACCTTC. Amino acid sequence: CASSLDPGAYYGYTF. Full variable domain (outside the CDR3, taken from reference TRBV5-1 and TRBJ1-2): KAGVTQTPRYLIKTRGQQVTLSCSPISGHRSVSWYQQTPGQGLQFLFEYFSETQRNKGNFPGRFSGRQFSNSRSEMNVSTLELGDSALYLCASSLDPGAYYGYTFGSGTRLTVV.

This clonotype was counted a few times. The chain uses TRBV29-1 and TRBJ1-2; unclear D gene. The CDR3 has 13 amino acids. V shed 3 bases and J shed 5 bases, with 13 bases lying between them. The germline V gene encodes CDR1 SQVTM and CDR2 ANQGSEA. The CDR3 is CSVENDNLYGYTF. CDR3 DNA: TGCAGCGTTGAGAACGACAACCTGTATGGCTACACCTTC.

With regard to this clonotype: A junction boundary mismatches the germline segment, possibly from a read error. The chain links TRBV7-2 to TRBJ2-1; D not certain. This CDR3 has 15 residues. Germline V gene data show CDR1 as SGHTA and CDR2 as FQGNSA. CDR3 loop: CASSLLGGTYNEQFF. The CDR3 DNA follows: TGTGCCAGCAGCTTACTAGGCGGAACCTACAATGAGCAGTTCTTT.

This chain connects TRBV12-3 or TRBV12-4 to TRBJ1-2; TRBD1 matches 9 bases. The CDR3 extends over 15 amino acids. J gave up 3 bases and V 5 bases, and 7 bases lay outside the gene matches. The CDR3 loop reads CASSTGGVQYYGYTF. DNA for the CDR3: TGTGCCAGCAGTACAGGGGGCGTTCAGTACTATGGCTACACCTTC.

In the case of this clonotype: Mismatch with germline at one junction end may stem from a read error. In DNA form, the CDR3 reads TGTGTCAGCAGACACCGGGCCACAGATACGCAGTATTTT. This codes for CVSRHRATDTQYF. The rearrangement uses TRBV6-2 or TRBV6-3 and TRBJ2-3; unclear D gene. The germline gives CDR1 MNHEY, CDR2 SVGEGT. The CDR3 contains 13 residues.

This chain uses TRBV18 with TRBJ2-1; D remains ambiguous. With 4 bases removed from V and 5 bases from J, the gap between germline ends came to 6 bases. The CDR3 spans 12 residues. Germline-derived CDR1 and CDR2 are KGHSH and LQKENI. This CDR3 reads CASSRANNEQFF. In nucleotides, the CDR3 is TGTGCCAGCTCACGGGCTAACAATGAGCAGTTCTTC.

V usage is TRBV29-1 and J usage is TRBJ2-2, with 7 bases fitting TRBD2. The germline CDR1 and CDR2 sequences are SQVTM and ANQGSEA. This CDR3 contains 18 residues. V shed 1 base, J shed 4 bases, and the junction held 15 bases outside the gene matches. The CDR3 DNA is TGCAGCGTTGAAGCTCACGGGGGGACCACGGATAGCACCGGGGAGCTGTTTTTT. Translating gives CSVEAHGGTTDSTGELFF.

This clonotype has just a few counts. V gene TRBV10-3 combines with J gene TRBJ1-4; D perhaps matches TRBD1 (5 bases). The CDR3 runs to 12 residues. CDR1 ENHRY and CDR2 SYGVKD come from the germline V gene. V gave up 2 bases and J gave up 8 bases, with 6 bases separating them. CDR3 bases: TGTGCCATCAGTGAGCCAGGGGAAAAACTGTTTTTT. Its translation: CAISEPGEKLFF.

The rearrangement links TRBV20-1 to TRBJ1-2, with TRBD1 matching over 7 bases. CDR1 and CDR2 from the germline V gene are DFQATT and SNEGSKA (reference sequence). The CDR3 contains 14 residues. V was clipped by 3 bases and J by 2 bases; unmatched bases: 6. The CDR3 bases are TGCAGTGCTAGCCAAGGAGGGGGCAACTATGGCTACACCTTC. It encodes CSASQGGGNYGYTF.

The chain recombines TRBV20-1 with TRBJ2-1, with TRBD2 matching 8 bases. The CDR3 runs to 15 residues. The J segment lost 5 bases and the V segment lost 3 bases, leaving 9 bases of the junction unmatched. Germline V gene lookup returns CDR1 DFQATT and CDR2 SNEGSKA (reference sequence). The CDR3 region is CSASLGGTRNNEQFF. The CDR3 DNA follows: TGCAGTGCTAGTTTGGGCGGGACTAGGAACAATGAGCAGTTCTTC.

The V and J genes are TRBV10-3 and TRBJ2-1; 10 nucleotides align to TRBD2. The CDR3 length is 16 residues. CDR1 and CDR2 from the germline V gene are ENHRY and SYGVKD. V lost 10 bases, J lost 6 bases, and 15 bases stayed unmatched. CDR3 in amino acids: CATDGETSGYGNEQFF. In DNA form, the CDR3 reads TGTGCCACCGACGGAGAGACTAGCGGGTATGGCAATGAGCAGTTCTTC.

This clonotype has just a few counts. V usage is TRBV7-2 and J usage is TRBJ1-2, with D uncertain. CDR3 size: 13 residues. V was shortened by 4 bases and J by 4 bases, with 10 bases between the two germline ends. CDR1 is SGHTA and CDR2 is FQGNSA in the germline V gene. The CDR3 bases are TGTGCCAGCAGCTCCAGACGGCCCTATGGCTACACCTTC. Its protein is CASSSRRPYGYTF.

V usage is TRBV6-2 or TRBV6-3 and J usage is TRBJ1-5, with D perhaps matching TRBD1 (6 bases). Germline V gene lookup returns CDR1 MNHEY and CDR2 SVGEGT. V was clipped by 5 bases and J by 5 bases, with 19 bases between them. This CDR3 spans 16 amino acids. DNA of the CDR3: TGTGCCAGCAGTGAGCAACGTGGAGGGGGTGATCAGCCCCAGCATTTT. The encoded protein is CASSEQRGGGDQPQHF.

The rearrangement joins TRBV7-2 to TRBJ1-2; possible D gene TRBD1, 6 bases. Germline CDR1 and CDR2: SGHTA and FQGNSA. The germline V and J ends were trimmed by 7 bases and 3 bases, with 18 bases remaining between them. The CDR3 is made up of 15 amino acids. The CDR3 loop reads CASKYRVQRDYGYTF. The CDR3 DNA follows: TGTGCCAGCAAGTACAGGGTCCAAAGGGACTATGGCTACACCTTC.

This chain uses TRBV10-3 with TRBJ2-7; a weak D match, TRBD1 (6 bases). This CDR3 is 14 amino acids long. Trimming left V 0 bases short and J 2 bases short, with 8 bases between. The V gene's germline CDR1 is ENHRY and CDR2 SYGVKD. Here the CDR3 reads CAISESKGAYEQYF. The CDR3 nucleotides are TGTGCCATCAGTGAGTCTAAGGGGGCCTACGAGCAGTACTTC.

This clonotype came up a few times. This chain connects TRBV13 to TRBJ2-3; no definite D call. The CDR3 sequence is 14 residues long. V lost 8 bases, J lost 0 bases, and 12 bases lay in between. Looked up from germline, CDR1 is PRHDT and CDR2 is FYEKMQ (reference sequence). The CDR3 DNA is TGTGCCAGCGGCAAAGGAACTAGCACAGATACGCAGTATTTT. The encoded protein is CASGKGTSTDTQYF.